This is a list of T cell receptor beta chains from one sample in a study of cytomegalovirus exposure and HLA in healthy donors. This table comes from immunoSEQ multiplex PCR, and its TCRdb copy is limited to in-frame clones, with some not included. This repertoire shows 100,000 to 150,000 clones, 95% to 96% found once; its top ten account for less than 2%. The material sequenced was PBMCs. These receptors came from a young man in good health and CMV-seronegative. CDR3s include the opening cysteine and the closing phenylalanine or tryptophan. Each record gives: V gene, clone size, J gene, D gene, CDR3 protein, CDR3 DNA. A D gene is named only where the DNA matches it firmly. Clone size is given for some rows only: seen once, a few or many times, or a class if the clone is expanded.

V gene: TRBV5-1; clone size: -; J gene: TRBJ2-5; D gene: -; CDR3 protein: CASSPQLRDQETQYF; CDR3 DNA: TGCGCCAGCAGCCCGCAATTGCGGGACCAAGAGACCCAGTACTTC
V gene: TRBV4-3; clone size: -; J gene: TRBJ2-5; D gene: -; CDR3 protein: CASSPGPGANQETQYF; CDR3 DNA: TGCGCCAGCAGCCCCGGGCCAGGGGCAAACCAAGAGACCCAGTACTTC
V gene: TRBV5-1; clone size: -; J gene: TRBJ2-7; D gene: -; CDR3 protein: CASSLAFSGSSYEQYF; CDR3 DNA: TGCGCCAGCAGCTTGGCGTTTTCGGGGAGCTCCTACGAGCAGTACTTC
V gene: TRBV6-6; clone size: -; J gene: TRBJ2-7; D gene: TRBD2; CDR3 protein: CASSTSGYEQYF; CDR3 DNA: TGTGCCAGCAGTACTAGCGGATACGAGCAGTACTTC
V gene: TRBV29-1; clone size: -; J gene: TRBJ1-3; D gene: -; CDR3 protein: CSVGDTFSGNTIYF; CDR3 DNA: TGCAGCGTTGGGGACACCTTCTCTGGAAACACCATATATTTT
V gene: TRBV5-6; clone size: -; J gene: TRBJ2-7; D gene: -; CDR3 protein: CASSLPVADSYEQYF; CDR3 DNA: TGTGCCAGCAGCTTGCCGGTAGCGGATTCTTACGAGCAGTACTTC
V gene: TRBV28; clone size: -; J gene: TRBJ2-1; D gene: TRBD2; CDR3 protein: CASSSSGGPYNEQFF; CDR3 DNA: TGTGCCAGCAGTTCTAGCGGAGGGCCCTACAATGAGCAGTTCTTC
V gene: TRBV7-9; clone size: -; J gene: TRBJ2-5; D gene: TRBD1; CDR3 protein: CASSFSGGAETQYF; CDR3 DNA: TGTGCCAGCAGCTTTTCAGGGGGCGCCGAGACCCAGTACTTC
V gene: TRBV5-1; clone size: -; J gene: TRBJ2-7; D gene: TRBD2; CDR3 protein: CASSLWGGRAKEQYF; CDR3 DNA: TGCGCCAGCAGCTTGTGGGGCGGGAGGGCCAAAGAGCAGTACTTC
V gene: TRBV28; clone size: -; J gene: TRBJ1-2; D gene: -; CDR3 protein: CASSRQPRGGYTF; CDR3 DNA: TGTGCCAGCAGTCGCCAGCCCCGCGGGGGCTACACCTTC
V gene: TRBV6-1; clone size: -; J gene: TRBJ2-2; D gene: TRBD1; CDR3 protein: CASNPTGEVAGELFF; CDR3 DNA: TGTGCCAGCAACCCGACAGGGGAGGTCGCCGGGGAGCTGTTTTTT
V gene: TRBV15; clone size: -; J gene: TRBJ1-1; D gene: -; CDR3 protein: CATSKPRGANTEAFF; CDR3 DNA: TGTGCCACCAGCAAGCCGCGGGGGGCGAACACTGAAGCTTTCTTT
V gene: TRBV27; clone size: -; J gene: TRBJ2-7; D gene: -; CDR3 protein: CASSLFQGGNEQYF; CDR3 DNA: TGTGCCAGCAGTTTGTTTCAGGGGGGAAACGAGCAGTACTTC
V gene: TRBV7-3; clone size: -; J gene: TRBJ2-3; D gene: -; CDR3 protein: CASSLLASPTDTQYF; CDR3 DNA: TGTGCCAGCAGCTTACTAGCGTCGCCAACAGATACGCAGTATTTT
V gene: TRBV19; clone size: -; J gene: TRBJ2-7; D gene: TRBD1; CDR3 protein: CASSRDRGDEQYF; CDR3 DNA: TGTGCCAGTAGTCGGGACAGGGGCGACGAGCAGTACTTC
V gene: TRBV4-3; clone size: -; J gene: TRBJ1-1; D gene: -; CDR3 protein: CASREGRMNTEAFF; CDR3 DNA: TGCGCCAGCAGAGAAGGGAGGATGAACACTGAAGCTTTCTTT
V gene: TRBV29-1; clone size: -; J gene: TRBJ2-7; D gene: -; CDR3 protein: CSVEPGSNEQYF; CDR3 DNA: TGCAGCGTTGAACCGGGATCCAACGAGCAGTACTTC
V gene: TRBV7-9; clone size: -; J gene: TRBJ1-4; D gene: TRBD1; CDR3 protein: CASSLRTGVIEKLFF; CDR3 DNA: TGTGCCAGCAGCTTACGGACAGGGGTAATTGAAAAACTGTTTTTT
V gene: TRBV6-5; clone size: -; J gene: TRBJ2-2; D gene: -; CDR3 protein: CASSRTGPNTGELFF; CDR3 DNA: TGTGCCAGCAGTCGTACAGGTCCGAACACCGGGGAGCTGTTTTTT
V gene: TRBV9; clone size: -; J gene: TRBJ2-1; D gene: TRBD2; CDR3 protein: CASSVGLAGVWNEQFF; CDR3 DNA: TGTGCCAGCAGCGTAGGACTAGCGGGAGTATGGAATGAGCAGTTCTTC
V gene: TRBV7-8; clone size: -; J gene: TRBJ2-7; D gene: -; CDR3 protein: CASSLPGLLSYEQYF; CDR3 DNA: TGTGCCAGCAGCTTACCGGGACTCCTCTCCTACGAGCAGTACTTC
V gene: TRBV9; clone size: -; J gene: TRBJ2-1; D gene: TRBD1; CDR3 protein: CASSAQQGSSYNEQFF; CDR3 DNA: TGTGCCAGCAGCGCTCAACAGGGGAGCTCCTACAATGAGCAGTTCTTC
V gene: TRBV7-8; clone size: -; J gene: TRBJ1-1; D gene: -; CDR3 protein: CASSQDRRAEAFF; CDR3 DNA: TGTGCCAGCAGCCAGGACAGACGCGCTGAAGCTTTCTTT
V gene: TRBV28; clone size: -; J gene: TRBJ2-7; D gene: TRBD2; CDR3 protein: CASSPADGRYNEQYF; CDR3 DNA: TGTGCCAGCAGTCCCGCTGACGGGAGGTACAACGAGCAGTACTTC
V gene: TRBV11-2; clone size: once; J gene: TRBJ2-7; D gene: TRBD2; CDR3 protein: CASSLEGTLAGGYPSYEQYF; CDR3 DNA: TGTGCCAGCAGCTTAGAAGGGACACTAGCGGGAGGGTACCCCTCCTACGAGCAGTACTTC
V gene: TRBV6-1; clone size: -; J gene: TRBJ2-2; D gene: -; CDR3 protein: CASSAWNTGELFF; CDR3 DNA: TGTGCCAGCAGTGCATGGAACACCGGGGAGCTGTTTTTT
V gene: TRBV28; clone size: -; J gene: TRBJ1-2; D gene: -; CDR3 protein: CASSITIQGAENGYTF; CDR3 DNA: TGTGCCAGCAGTATAACCATTCAGGGCGCAGAGAATGGCTACACCTTC
V gene: TRBV2; clone size: once; J gene: TRBJ2-3; D gene: TRBD1; CDR3 protein: CASKGQSTDTQYF; CDR3 DNA: TGTGCCAGCAAGGGACAGAGCACAGATACGCAGTATTTT
V gene: TRBV4-3; clone size: -; J gene: TRBJ2-1; D gene: TRBD2; CDR3 protein: CASSQAHRGAYNEQFF; CDR3 DNA: TGCGCCAGCAGCCAAGCCCACCGGGGGGCCTACAATGAGCAGTTCTTC
V gene: TRBV12-5; clone size: -; J gene: TRBJ1-4; D gene: -; CDR3 protein: CASGLVQGRPEELFF; CDR3 DNA: TGTGCTAGTGGTTTGGTACAGGGTCGTCCGGAGGAACTGTTTTTT
V gene: TRBV7-9; clone size: -; J gene: TRBJ2-2; D gene: -; CDR3 protein: CASSGGSTGELFF; CDR3 DNA: TGTGCCAGCAGCGGGGGGAGCACCGGGGAGCTGTTTTTT
V gene: TRBV5-6; clone size: -; J gene: TRBJ2-3; D gene: TRBD2; CDR3 protein: CASSLVTSGSNTDTQYF; CDR3 DNA: TGTGCCAGCAGCTTAGTGACTAGCGGGAGTAACACAGATACGCAGTATTTT
V gene: TRBV6-5; clone size: -; J gene: TRBJ2-5; D gene: -; CDR3 protein: CASSPTRKETQYF; CDR3 DNA: TGTGCCAGCAGTCCGACTAGAAAAGAGACCCAGTACTTC
V gene: TRBV5-5; clone size: once; J gene: TRBJ1-5; D gene: -; CDR3 protein: CASSLQFSNQPQHF; CDR3 DNA: TGTGCCAGCAGCTTGCAGTTTAGCAATCAGCCCCAGCATTTT
V gene: TRBV9; clone size: -; J gene: TRBJ2-2; D gene: TRBD1; CDR3 protein: CASTTTGTGSGELFF; CDR3 DNA: TGTGCCAGCACCACGACCGGGACAGGGTCCGGGGAGCTGTTTTTT
V gene: TRBV4-1; clone size: -; J gene: TRBJ1-2; D gene: -; CDR3 protein: CASSQGLGYTF; CDR3 DNA: TGCGCCAGCAGCCAGGGGCTGGGCTACACCTTC
V gene: TRBV15; clone size: -; J gene: TRBJ2-1; D gene: -; CDR3 protein: CATSRDGLPYNEQFF; CDR3 DNA: TGTGCCACCAGCAGAGATGGACTACCCTACAATGAGCAGTTCTTC
V gene: TRBV18; clone size: -; J gene: TRBJ2-5; D gene: TRBD1; CDR3 protein: CASSRQGEETQYF; CDR3 DNA: TGTGCCAGCTCACGACAGGGCGAAGAGACCCAGTACTTC
V gene: TRBV6-5; clone size: -; J gene: TRBJ2-5; D gene: TRBD1; CDR3 protein: CASRLDRDRDTQYF; CDR3 DNA: TGTGCCAGCAGACTAGACAGGGATCGGGATACCCAGTACTTC
V gene: TRBV28; clone size: -; J gene: TRBJ2-7; D gene: -; CDR3 protein: CASGSGDSREQYF; CDR3 DNA: TGTGCCAGCGGTTCAGGGGATTCGCGCGAGCAGTACTTC
V gene: TRBV28; clone size: once; J gene: TRBJ2-7; D gene: TRBD2; CDR3 protein: CASSFLRGGDEQYF; CDR3 DNA: TGTGCCAGCAGTTTCCTTAGGGGAGGGGACGAGCAGTACTTC
V gene: TRBV7-6; clone size: -; J gene: TRBJ2-2; D gene: -; CDR3 protein: CASGLASLTGELFF; CDR3 DNA: TGTGCCAGCGGGCTAGCGAGCCTGACCGGGGAGCTGTTTTTT